This entry lists 16 T cell receptor beta chains sequenced from one sample in a study of CD8+ T cells in alopecia areata. The authors extracted RNA and reverse transcribed it into cDNA as the sequencing template. Generated by immunoSEQ multiplex PCR, the TCRdb table keeps only in-frame clones and is missing some. The sample carries some 110,000 clones, 50% to 75% recorded once. Treatment: oral pan-JAK inhibitor, 5-10 mg twice daily. The input for sequencing was CD8+ T cells sorted from blood, taken at week 4, from a patient treated with tofacitinib. The receptors originated from a human donor with alopecia areata.

A few counts support this clone. The chain carries TRBV4-2 and TRBJ1-1, with a weak D call TRBD1 (5 bases). CDR3 length: 14 residues. With 6 bases removed from V and 5 bases from J, the gap between germline ends came to 16 bases. CDR1 and CDR2 (germline): LGHNA, YNFKEQ. The CDR3 loop reads CASRQTEGRTEAFF. The CDR3 DNA sequence: TGTGCCAGCAGACAAACCGAGGGGAGGACTGAAGCTTTCTTT.

This clone appeared a few times. The chain combines TRBV2 with TRBJ2-7; 9 bases align to TRBD1. This CDR3 has 14 residues. With 3 bases clipped from V and 5 bases from J, the junction kept 5 bases outside the gene matches. CDR1 is SNHLY, CDR2 FYNNEI, per germline. The CDR3 loop reads CASSDPGQGNEQYF. CDR3 bases: TGTGCCAGCAGTGACCCGGGACAGGGCAACGAGCAGTACTTC.

The chain recombines TRBV30 with TRBJ1-5; the match to TRBD1 covers 7 bases. Germline CDR1 is GTSNPN and CDR2 is SVGIG (reference sequence). The CDR3 has 13 residues. The V segment lost 2 bases and the J segment 4 bases; nucleotides outside the gene matches: 2. The CDR3 loop reads CAWSLQGNQPQHF. For the CDR3, the DNA is TGTGCCTGGAGTTTACAGGGGAATCAGCCCCAGCATTTT.

The chain links TRBV30 to TRBJ2-3; D is unclear. CDR1 and CDR2 from the germline V gene are GTSNPN and SVGIG (reference sequence). The germline V and J ends were trimmed by 4 bases and 2 bases, with 13 bases remaining between them. The CDR3 length is 14 residues. CDR3 nucleotides: TGTGCCTGGACCGCCGGCATTTCCACAGATACGCAGTATTTT. Its protein is CAWTAGISTDTQYF.

Only one count was recorded for this clone. This chain connects TRBV15 to TRBJ1-1; no clear D gene. The germline CDR1 and CDR2 sequences are LNHNV and YYDKDF (reference sequence). The V gene lost 4 bases and the J gene lost 6 bases, with 18 bases spanning the gap. The CDR3 is 15 amino acids. DNA for the CDR3: TGTGCCACCAGCACAACCCAAAACGTGCTGCCTGAAGCTTTCTTT. As protein: CATSTTQNVLPEAFF. Full variable domain (rest looked up from reference TRBV15 and TRBJ1-1): DAMVIQNPRYQVTQFGKPVTLSCSQTLNHNVMYWYQQKSSQAPKLLFHYYDKDFNNEADTPDNFQSRRPNTSFCFLDIRSPGLGDTAMYLCATSTTQNVLPEAFFGQGTRLTVV.

This clone has a handful of counts. The rearrangement links TRBV28 to TRBJ2-7; perhaps TRBD2 as D (7 bases). Looked up from germline, CDR1 is MDHEN and CDR2 is SYDVKM. V was shortened by 4 bases and J by 1 base, with 20 bases between the two germline ends. The CDR3 is 17 residues long. CDR3 residues: CASSSSTAGAPSYEQYF. In DNA, the CDR3 is TGTGCCAGCAGTTCATCAACGGCGGGGGCCCCTTCCTACGAGCAGTACTTC.

This sequence joins TRBV30 and TRBJ2-5; possibly TRBD1 for D (5 bases). V lost 0 bases, J lost 5 bases, and 13 bases lay in between. Germline assignment: CDR1 GTSNPN and CDR2 SVGIG (reference sequence). This CDR3 has 14 amino acids. The CDR3 spells CAWSVGELEETQYF. CDR3 DNA: TGTGCCTGGAGTGTAGGGGAATTGGAGGAGACCCAGTACTTC.

The V call is TRBV2, the J call TRBJ2-7, with 12 bases that match TRBD1. The germline V gene encodes CDR1 SNHLY and CDR2 FYNNEI. The CDR3 is 17 residues long. V lost 7 bases to trimming and J lost 5 bases; unmatched junction nucleotides: 15. The CDR3 reads CASNEVGTGQGAHEQYF. The CDR3 DNA reads TGTGCCAGCAATGAGGTGGGAACGGGACAGGGGGCCCACGAGCAGTACTTC.

Notes on this clone: The sample carries other DNA sequences with the same CDR3. V gene TRBV30 combines with J gene TRBJ2-3; possibly TRBD2 for D (5 bases). V shed 0 bases and J shed 0 bases, with 10 bases lying between them. The CDR3 is 15 residues long. CDR1 and CDR2 from the germline V gene are GTSNPN and SVGIG (reference sequence). The CDR3 is CAWSVGGSSTDTQYF. The CDR3 DNA reads TGTGCCTGGAGTGTGGGCGGGTCTAGCACAGATACGCAGTATTTT.

J is TRBJ2-7 and V is TRBV5-1, with 7 bases lining up with TRBD1. With 0 bases clipped from V and 1 base from J, the junction kept 4 bases outside the gene matches. From germline, CDR1 is SGHRS and CDR2 YFSETQ. The CDR3 has 15 residues. DNA of the CDR3: TGCGCCAGCAGCTTGGAGGGGGCCTCGTCCTACGAGCAGTACTTC. Encoded protein: CASSLEGASSYEQYF.

This clone was seen only a few times. The rearrangement uses TRBV29-1 and TRBJ2-5; 8 nucleotides line up with TRBD1. Germline lookup yields CDR1 SQVTM and CDR2 ANQGSEA. The CDR3 has 12 residues. J gave up 3 bases and V 5 bases, and 2 bases lay outside the gene matches. The CDR3 nucleotides are TGCAGCGTTTCACAGGGGGAAGAGACCCAGTACTTC. It specifies CSVSQGEETQYF.

CDR3 amino acids: CASSSTDSNTEAFF. The DNA of the CDR3 is TGTGCCAGCAGCTCCACCGACAGTAACACTGAAGCTTTCTTT. This sequence joins TRBV7-9 and TRBJ1-1; TRBD1 might be the D (5 bases). V was shortened by 4 bases and J by 2 bases, with 11 bases between the two germline ends. From germline, CDR1 is SEHNR and CDR2 FQNEAQ (reference sequence). This CDR3 spans 14 amino acids.

For the CDR3, the DNA is TGTGCCAGCAGCTTTGGATCGGGGGGGGTCCAAGAGACCCAGTACTTC. Translated: CASSFGSGGVQETQYF. V and J are TRBV11-2 and TRBJ2-5; 8 nucleotides line up with TRBD2. The CDR3 totals 16 residues. CDR1 SGHAT and CDR2 FQNNGV come from the germline V gene. The junction had 7 bases not matched to a gene; V was cut back by 3 bases and J by 1 base. Combining the CDR3 with reference TRBV11-2 and TRBJ2-5 gives the whole variable domain EAGVAQSPRYKIIEKRQSVAFWCNPISGHATLYWYQQILGQGPKLLIQFQNNGVVDDSQLPKDRFSAERLKGVDSTLKIQPAKLEDSAVYLCASSFGSGGVQETQYFGPGTRLLVL.

The rearrangement joins TRBV30 to TRBJ2-3; no firm D call. The germline V gene has CDR1 GTSNPN and CDR2 SVGIG (reference sequence). The V gene lost 2 bases and the J gene lost 0 bases, with 12 bases spanning the gap. The CDR3 consists of 15 residues. The chain's CDR3 is CAWSPGRLSTDTQYF. The CDR3 coding sequence is TGTGCCTGGAGTCCCGGCAGGCTCAGCACAGATACGCAGTATTTT. Drawing the rest from reference TRBV30 and TRBJ2-3, the complete variable domain is SQTIHQWPATLVQPVGSPLSLECTVEGTSNPNLYWYRQAAGRGLQLLFYSVGIGQISSEVPQNLSASRPQDRQFILSSKKLLLSDSGFYLCAWSPGRLSTDTQYFGPGTRLTVL.

This rearrangement joins TRBV29-1 to TRBJ2-1; D gene ambiguous. Germline assignment: CDR1 SQVTM and CDR2 ANQGSEA. V was pared by 3 bases and J by 0 bases, with 12 bases between. CDR3 size: 15 residues. CDR3 coding DNA: TGCAGCGTTGAGCTAAGGTCTAGCTCCTACAATGAGCAGTTCTTC. This codes for CSVELRSSSYNEQFF.

The chain links TRBV29-1 to TRBJ2-5, with 15 bases matching TRBD2. The V segment lost 0 bases and the J segment 5 bases; nucleotides outside the gene matches: 7. The CDR3 loop spans 17 amino acids. Germline V gene lookup returns CDR1 SQVTM and CDR2 ANQGSEA. CDR3 nucleotides: TGCAGCGTTGAAGATTACGGACTAGCGGGGGGGACGGAGACCCAGTACTTC. Protein sequence: CSVEDYGLAGGTETQYF.